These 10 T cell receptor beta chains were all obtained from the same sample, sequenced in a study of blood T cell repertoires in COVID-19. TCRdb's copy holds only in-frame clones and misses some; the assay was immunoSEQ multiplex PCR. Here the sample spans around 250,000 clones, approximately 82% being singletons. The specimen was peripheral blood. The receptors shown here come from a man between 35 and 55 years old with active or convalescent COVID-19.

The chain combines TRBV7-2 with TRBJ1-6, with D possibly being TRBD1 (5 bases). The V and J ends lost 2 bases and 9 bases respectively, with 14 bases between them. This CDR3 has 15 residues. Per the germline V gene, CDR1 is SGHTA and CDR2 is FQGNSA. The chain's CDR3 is CASSLLAGGGSPLHF. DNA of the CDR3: TGTGCCAGCAGCTTACTCGCCGGGGGAGGTTCACCCCTCCACTTT.

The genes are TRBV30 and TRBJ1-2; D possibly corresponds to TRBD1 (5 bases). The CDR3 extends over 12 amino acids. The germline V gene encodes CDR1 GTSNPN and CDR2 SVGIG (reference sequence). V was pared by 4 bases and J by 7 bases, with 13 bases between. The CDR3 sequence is CAWTKGIRGYTF. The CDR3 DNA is TGTGCCTGGACCAAGGGGATCCGTGGCTACACCTTC.

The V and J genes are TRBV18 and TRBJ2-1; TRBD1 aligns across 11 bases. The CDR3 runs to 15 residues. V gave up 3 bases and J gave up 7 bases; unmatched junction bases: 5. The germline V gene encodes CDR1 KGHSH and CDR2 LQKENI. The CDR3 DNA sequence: TGTGCCAGCTCACCTACGGACAGGGGGCCGAATGAGCAGTTCTTC. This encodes CASSPTDRGPNEQFF.

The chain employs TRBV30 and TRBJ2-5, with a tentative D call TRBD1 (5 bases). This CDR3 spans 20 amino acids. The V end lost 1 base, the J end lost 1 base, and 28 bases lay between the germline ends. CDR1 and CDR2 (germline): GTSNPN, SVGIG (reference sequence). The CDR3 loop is CAWSGPWVDSISNLQETQYF. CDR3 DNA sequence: TGTGCCTGGAGTGGGCCGTGGGTAGACAGCATAAGTAACCTCCAAGAGACCCAGTACTTC.

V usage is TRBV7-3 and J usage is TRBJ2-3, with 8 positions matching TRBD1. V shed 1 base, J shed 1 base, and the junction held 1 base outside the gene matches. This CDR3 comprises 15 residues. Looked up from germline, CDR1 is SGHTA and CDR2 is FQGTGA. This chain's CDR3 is CASSLRGQGTDTQYF. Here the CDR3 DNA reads TGTGCCAGCAGCTTAAGGGGACAGGGCACAGATACGCAGTATTTT.

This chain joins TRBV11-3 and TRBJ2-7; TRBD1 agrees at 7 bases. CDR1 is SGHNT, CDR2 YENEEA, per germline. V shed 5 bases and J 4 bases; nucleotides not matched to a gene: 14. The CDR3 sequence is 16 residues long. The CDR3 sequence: CASSTPTGRVGYEQYF. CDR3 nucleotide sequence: TGTGCCAGCAGCACGCCGACAGGGAGAGTTGGATACGAGCAGTACTTC.

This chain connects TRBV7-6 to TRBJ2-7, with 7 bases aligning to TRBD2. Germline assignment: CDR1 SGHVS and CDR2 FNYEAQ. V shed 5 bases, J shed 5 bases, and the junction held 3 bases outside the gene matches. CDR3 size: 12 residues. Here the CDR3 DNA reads TGTGCCAGCAGCGACCGGGGGGACGAGCAGTACTTC. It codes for CASSDRGDEQYF.

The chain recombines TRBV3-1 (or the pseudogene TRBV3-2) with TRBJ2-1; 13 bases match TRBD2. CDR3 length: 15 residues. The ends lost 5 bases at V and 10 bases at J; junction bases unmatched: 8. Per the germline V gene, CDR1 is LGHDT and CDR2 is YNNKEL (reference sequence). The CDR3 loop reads CASSARTSGSLEQFF. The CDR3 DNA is TGTGCCAGCAGCGCAAGGACTAGCGGGAGCCTAGAGCAGTTCTTC.

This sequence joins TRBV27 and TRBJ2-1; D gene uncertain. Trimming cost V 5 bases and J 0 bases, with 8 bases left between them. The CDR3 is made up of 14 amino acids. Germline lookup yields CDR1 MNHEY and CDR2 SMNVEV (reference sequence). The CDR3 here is CASSAFSSYNEQFF. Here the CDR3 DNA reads TGTGCCAGCAGTGCGTTTAGCTCCTACAATGAGCAGTTCTTC.

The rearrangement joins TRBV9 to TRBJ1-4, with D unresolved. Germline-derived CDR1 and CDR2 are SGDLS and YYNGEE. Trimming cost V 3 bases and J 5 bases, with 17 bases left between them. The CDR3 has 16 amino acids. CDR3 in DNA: TGTGCCAGCAGCGCCGGAGCTCCTAAAAACAATGAAAAACTGTTTTTT. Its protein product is CASSAGAPKNNEKLFF.